This TCR beta chain originates from a study of OX40 agonist ivuxolimab in advanced cancers. General study results and limits: Within 6 weeks, CD4+ and CD8+ blood T cells expanded clonally at 0.1 to 3.0 mg/kg.

A word on this clone: Its antigen is still unknown.

TCRdb's copy holds only in-frame clones and misses some; the assay was immunoSEQ multiplex PCR. The repertoire has nearly 55,000 clones, roughly 81% of them found once; the top ten carry around 1.3%. The CDR3 contains 15 residues. Trimming removed 0 bases from V and 8 bases from J, with 13 bases in between. Germline V lookup: CDR1 LGHNA, CDR2 YSLEER. The receptor was derived from an adult with an advanced solid tumor such as melanoma, head and neck, liver or kidney cancer. This chain uses TRBV4-3 with TRBJ1-4; tentatively, D is TRBD1 (5 bases). The sequencing used CD4+ or CD8+ T cells sorted from blood, collected in a trial of the OX40 agonist ivuxolimab. The CDR3 protein is CASSQDRDQEEKLFF. DNA of the CDR3: TGCGCCAGCAGCCAAGACAGGGACCAGGAGGAAAAACTGTTTTTT.